The clone carrying this TCR beta chain was seen only a few times. The target antigen is unknown. Using its own MiXCR run on the RT-PCR reads, TCRdb lists one record per CDR3 protein. This sample yields 750,000 to 850,000 distinct CDR3 sequences, of which approximately 18% are seen a single time; approximately 10% belongs to the top ten. This sample was included in a study of response to subunit inactivated influenza vaccine. Study-level results: Every seasonal influenza vaccination brings in few new T cells, the authors suggested.

The sequenced sample was PBMCs from blood, obtained around 5 days after vaccination. This sequence was found in a man between 45 and 60 years old who received an inactivated influenza vaccine.

CDR3 DNA sequence: TGTGCCACCCAAGGCAGCGGGGAGCTGTTTTTT. This encodes CATQGSGELFF. This chain connects TRBV24-1 to TRBJ2-2; unclear D gene. Looked up from germline, CDR1 is KGHDR and CDR2 is SFDVKD. V was clipped by 9 bases and J by 7 bases, with 8 bases between them. The CDR3 contains 11 residues.